The 5 T cell receptor beta chains given below trace back to one sample, sequenced in a study of T cell responses to AZD1222 COVID-19 vaccine. Produced via immunoSEQ multiplex PCR; TCRdb's table is partial and in-frame only. Of more than 95,000 clones in the sample, roughly 87% are singletons; the top ten hold roughly 8%. The material was peripheral blood, obtained on day 0 of AZD1222 vaccination. These receptors were collected from an adult in good health.

This rearrangement joins TRBV5-1 to TRBJ2-1; D gene unclear. Looked up from germline, CDR1 is SGHRS and CDR2 is YFSETQ. V lost 4 bases to trimming and J lost 1 base, with 12 bases between them. CDR3 length equals 15 residues. This CDR3 reads CASSLVGSSYNEQFF. For the CDR3, the DNA is TGCGCCAGCAGCCTGGTGGGGTCATCCTACAATGAGCAGTTCTTC.

This chain uses TRBV6-5 with TRBJ2-5, with D unclear. Germline-derived CDR1 and CDR2 are MNHEY and SVGAGI. The CDR3 is made up of 14 amino acids. Between the trimmed V and J ends, which lost 7 bases and 0 bases, there was a span of 12 bases. The CDR3 here is CASKPHPNQETQYF. DNA for the CDR3: TGTGCCAGCAAGCCCCACCCTAACCAAGAGACCCAGTACTTC.

This chain connects TRBV7-2 to TRBJ1-1, with D unclear. This CDR3 is built from 14 residues. Germline loops: CDR1 SGHTA, CDR2 FQGNSA. V was clipped by 3 bases and J by 0 bases, with 8 bases between them. The CDR3 sequence is CASSFGVMNTEAFF. The DNA for the CDR3 is TGTGCCAGCAGCTTTGGGGTAATGAACACTGAAGCTTTCTTT.

This clone has a single count. This chain joins TRBV29-1 and TRBJ1-2; D unclear. Trimming stripped 7 bases from V and 5 bases from J, with 14 bases between. This CDR3 has 12 residues. Germline CDR1 is SQVTM and CDR2 is ANQGSEA. CDR3 DNA sequence: TGCAGCGCTGGATCCGAGGCTTATGGCTACACCTTC. Translation: CSAGSEAYGYTF.

This chain connects TRBV7-9 to TRBJ2-7, with D tentatively TRBD1 or TRBD2 (6 bases each). This CDR3 has 15 amino acids. Germline CDR1 is SEHNR and CDR2 is FQNEAQ (reference sequence). Trimming took off 4 bases at V and 4 bases at J, with 17 bases between the two ends. CDR3 DNA: TGTGCCAGCAGCTCCCCGGTAGGGGGGAGTTACGAGCAGTACTTC. As protein: CASSSPVGGSYEQYF.